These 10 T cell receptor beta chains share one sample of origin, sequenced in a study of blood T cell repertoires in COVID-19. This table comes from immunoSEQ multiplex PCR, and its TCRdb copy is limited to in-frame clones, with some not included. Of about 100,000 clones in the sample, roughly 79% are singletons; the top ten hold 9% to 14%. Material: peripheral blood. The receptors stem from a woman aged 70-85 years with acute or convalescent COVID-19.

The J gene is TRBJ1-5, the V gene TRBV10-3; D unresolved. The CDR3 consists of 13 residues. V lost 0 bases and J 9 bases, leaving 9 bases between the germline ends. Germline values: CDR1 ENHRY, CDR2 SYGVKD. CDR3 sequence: CAISESVERPQHF. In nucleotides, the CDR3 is TGTGCCATCAGTGAGTCGGTAGAAAGGCCCCAGCATTTT.

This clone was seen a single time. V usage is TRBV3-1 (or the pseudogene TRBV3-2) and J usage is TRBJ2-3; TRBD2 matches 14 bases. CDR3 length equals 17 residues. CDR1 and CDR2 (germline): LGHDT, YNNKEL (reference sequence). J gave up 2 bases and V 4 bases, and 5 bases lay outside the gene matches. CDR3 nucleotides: TGTGCCAGCAGCCCTAGGACTAGCGGGGGGACCACAGATACGCAGTATTTT. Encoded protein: CASSPRTSGGTTDTQYF.

The CDR3 sequence is CASSYSGSRRGQPQHF. The CDR3 DNA reads TGTGCCAGCAGTTACAGTGGGTCCCGAAGGGGTCAGCCCCAGCATTTT. V gene TRBV6-2 or TRBV6-3 combines with J gene TRBJ1-5, with D possibly being TRBD1 (5 bases). Germline CDR1 and CDR2: MNHEY and SVGEGT. The germline V and J ends were trimmed by 2 bases and 6 bases, with 17 bases remaining between them. The CDR3 length is 16 residues.

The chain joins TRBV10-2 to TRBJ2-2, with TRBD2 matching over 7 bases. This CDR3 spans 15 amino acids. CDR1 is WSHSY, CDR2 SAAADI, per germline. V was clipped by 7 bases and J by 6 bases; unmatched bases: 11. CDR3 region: CASTVASGGPGELFF. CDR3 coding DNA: TGCGCCAGCACTGTAGCTAGCGGCGGTCCCGGGGAGCTGTTTTTT.

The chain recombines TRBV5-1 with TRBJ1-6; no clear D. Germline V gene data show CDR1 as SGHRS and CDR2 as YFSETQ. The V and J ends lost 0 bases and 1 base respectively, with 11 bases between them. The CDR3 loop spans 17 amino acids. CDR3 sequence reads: CASSLDPGRSYNSPLHF. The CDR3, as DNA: TGCGCCAGCAGCTTGGATCCGGGTCGGTCCTATAATTCACCCCTCCACTTT.

The CDR3 DNA reads as TGTGCCAGCACCTTTTCCCCCCAGAACACTGAAGCTTTCTTT. This gives the protein CASTFSPQNTEAFF. V and J are TRBV7-8 and TRBJ1-1; D ambiguous. Per germline, CDR1 SGHVS and CDR2 FQNEAQ. Trimming stripped 7 bases from V and 1 base from J, with 13 bases between. There are 14 residues in the CDR3.

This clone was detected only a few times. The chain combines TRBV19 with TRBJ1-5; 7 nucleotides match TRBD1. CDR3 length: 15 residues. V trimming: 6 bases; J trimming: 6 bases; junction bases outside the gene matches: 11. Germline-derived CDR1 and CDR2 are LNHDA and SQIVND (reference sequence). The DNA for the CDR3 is TGTGCCAGTAGGAGGCTTACAGGGGCCCGTCAGCCCCAGCATTTT. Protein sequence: CASRRLTGARQPQHF.

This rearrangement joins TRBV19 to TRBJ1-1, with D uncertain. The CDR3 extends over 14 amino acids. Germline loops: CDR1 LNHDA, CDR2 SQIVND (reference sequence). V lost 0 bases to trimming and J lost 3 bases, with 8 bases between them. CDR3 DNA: TGTGCCAGTAGTATAGACCGGGGAGACACTGAAGCTTTCTTT. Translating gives CASSIDRGDTEAFF. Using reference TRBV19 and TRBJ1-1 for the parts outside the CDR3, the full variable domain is DGGITQSPKYLFRKEGQNVTLSCEQNLNHDAMYWYRQDPGQGLRLIYYSQIVNDFQKGDIAEGYSVSREKKESFPLTVTSAQKNPTAFYLCASSIDRGDTEAFFGQGTRLTVV.

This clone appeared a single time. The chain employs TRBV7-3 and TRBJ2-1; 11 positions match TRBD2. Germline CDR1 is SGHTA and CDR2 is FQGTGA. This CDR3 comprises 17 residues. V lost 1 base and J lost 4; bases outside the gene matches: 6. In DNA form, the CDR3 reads TGTGCCAGCAGCTTAAACCCCCCTAGCGGGGGGTACAATGAGCAGTTCTTC. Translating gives CASSLNPPSGGYNEQFF. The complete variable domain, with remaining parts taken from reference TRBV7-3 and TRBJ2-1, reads GAGVSQTPSNKVTEKGKYVELRCDPISGHTALYWYRQSLGQGPEFLIYFQGTGAADDSGLPNDRFFAVRPEGSVSTLKIQRTERGDSAVYLCASSLNPPSGGYNEQFFGPGTRLTVL.

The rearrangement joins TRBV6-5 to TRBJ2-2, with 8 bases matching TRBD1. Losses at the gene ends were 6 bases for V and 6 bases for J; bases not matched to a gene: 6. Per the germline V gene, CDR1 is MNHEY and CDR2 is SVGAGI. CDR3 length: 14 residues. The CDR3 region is CASSQQGVPGELFF. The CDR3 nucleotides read TGTGCCAGCAGCCAACAGGGGGTACCCGGGGAGCTGTTTTTT.